This TCR beta chain was profiled in a study of cytomegalovirus exposure and HLA in healthy donors. On the study more broadly: Membership in the Caucasian-associated ancestry cluster was found for around 85% of fewer than 450 genotyped donors.

Germline V CDR1 and CDR2: SGHDT, YYEEEE. V lost 3 bases to trimming and J lost 9 bases; unmatched junction nucleotides: 2. The CDR3 spans 13 residues. The PCR had 60 Vbeta and 13 Jbeta primers. Sequencing used immunoSEQ multiplex PCR; TCRdb keeps in-frame clones, though not all of them. The sample has 110,000 or so clones; approximately 83% are singletons. Overall study findings and caveats: In a later analysis, a missense DCLRE1C variant was linked to TCR beta V- and J-gene trimming. A later analysis revealed that TCR association rates differed between HLA loci, peaking at DRB1 and bottoming out at HLA-C.

About this clone itself: Its antigen is as yet unknown.

This chain links TRBV5-6 with TRBJ1-6; 8 bases line up with TRBD1. Sequencing was done on a sample of PBMCs. The receptor comes from a woman between 18 and 29 years old in good health and CMV-seronegative. The CDR3, as DNA: TGTGCCAGCAGCTGGGGGACAGGTTCACCCCTCCACTTT. This translates into CASSWGTGSPLHF.